The rows below give T cell receptor beta chains drawn from one sample of a study of CD8 T cells in Susac syndrome. Each CDR3 protein gets one entry after TCRdb re-called the immunoSEQ multiplex PCR reads with MiXCR. The sample lists about 110,000 distinct CDR3 sequences; roughly 94% were seen once. The sample taken for sequencing was CD8+ T cells from PBMCs. These receptor sequences come from a human donor with Susac syndrome. Both conserved end residues are part of each CDR3. A D gene is named only where the DNA matches it firmly. Expanded clones are given a class, and other clones once, few, many or no size at all.

j_call: TRBJ2-5; d_call: -; clone_size: -; v_call: TRBV5-1; cdr3_aa: CASSFLTGDVTQYF; cdr3_nt: TGCGCCAGCAGCTTTTTGACAGGCGATGTGACCCAGTACTTC
j_call: TRBJ2-7; d_call: TRBD1; clone_size: once; v_call: TRBV20-1; cdr3_aa: CSARDQGQFSYEQYF; cdr3_nt: TGCAGTGCTAGAGATCAGGGACAGTTCTCCTACGAGCAGTACTTC
j_call: TRBJ2-3; d_call: -; clone_size: -; v_call: TRBV7-3; cdr3_aa: CASSLKAYGSFSTDTQYF; cdr3_nt: TGTGCCAGCAGCTTAAAGGCCTACGGCTCTTTTAGCACAGATACGCAGTATTTT
j_call: TRBJ1-1; d_call: -; clone_size: -; v_call: TRBV25-1; cdr3_aa: CASSESPSVGTEAFF; cdr3_nt: TGTGCCAGCAGTGAATCCCCCTCGGTTGGAACTGAAGCTTTCTTT
j_call: TRBJ1-2; d_call: TRBD1; clone_size: -; v_call: TRBV13; cdr3_aa: CASSLGGVGDRGNYGYTF; cdr3_nt: TGTGCCAGCAGCTTAGGAGGTGTGGGGGACAGGGGGAACTATGGCTACACCTTC
j_call: TRBJ1-2; d_call: -; clone_size: -; v_call: TRBV9; cdr3_aa: CASSVNGEGYTF; cdr3_nt: TGTGCCAGCAGCGTTAATGGGGAAGGCTACACCTTC
j_call: TRBJ1-5; d_call: -; clone_size: -; v_call: TRBV10-3; cdr3_aa: CAISESIRLNNQPQHF; cdr3_nt: TGTGCCATCAGTGAGTCGATACGGCTGAACAATCAGCCCCAGCATTTT
j_call: TRBJ2-7; d_call: -; clone_size: -; v_call: TRBV5-1; cdr3_aa: CASSFADSNYEQYF; cdr3_nt: TGCGCCAGCAGCTTCGCAGATAGTAACTACGAGCAGTACTTC
j_call: TRBJ2-1; d_call: TRBD1; clone_size: -; v_call: TRBV20-1; cdr3_aa: CSARDGGQGDFEQFF; cdr3_nt: TGCAGTGCTAGAGATGGGGGACAGGGGGACTTTGAGCAGTTCTTC
j_call: TRBJ1-6; d_call: -; clone_size: once; v_call: TRBV3-1; cdr3_aa: CASSEEDYSPLHF; cdr3_nt: TGTGCCAGCAGCGAAGAGGACTATTCACCCCTCCACTTT
j_call: TRBJ2-7; d_call: TRBD1; clone_size: -; v_call: TRBV6-5; cdr3_aa: CASSYGQGADEQYF; cdr3_nt: TGTGCCAGCAGTTACGGACAGGGGGCAGACGAGCAGTACTTC
j_call: TRBJ2-7; d_call: -; clone_size: -; v_call: TRBV29-1; cdr3_aa: CSVEGGDTYEQYF; cdr3_nt: TGCAGCGTTGAAGGGGGGGACACCTACGAGCAGTACTTC
j_call: TRBJ2-1; d_call: TRBD2; clone_size: -; v_call: TRBV6-6; cdr3_aa: CATARGLAPNEQFF; cdr3_nt: TGTGCCACTGCAAGGGGACTAGCGCCCAATGAGCAGTTCTTC
j_call: TRBJ2-3; d_call: -; clone_size: -; v_call: TRBV9; cdr3_aa: CASSVAASERTDTQYF; cdr3_nt: TGTGCCAGCAGCGTAGCGGCTAGCGAGCGCACAGATACGCAGTATTTT
j_call: TRBJ1-1; d_call: -; clone_size: -; v_call: TRBV2; cdr3_aa: CASSEGSGAFEAFF; cdr3_nt: TGTGCCAGCAGTGAAGGGTCAGGGGCCTTTGAAGCTTTCTTT
j_call: TRBJ1-5; d_call: TRBD1; clone_size: -; v_call: TRBV13; cdr3_aa: CASGSGGSNQPQHF; cdr3_nt: TGTGCCAGCGGGTCAGGGGGGAGCAATCAGCCCCAGCATTTT
j_call: TRBJ2-1; d_call: -; clone_size: -; v_call: TRBV14; cdr3_aa: CASSQRRPYNEQFF; cdr3_nt: TGTGCCAGCAGCCAAAGGCGGCCCTACAATGAGCAGTTCTTC
j_call: TRBJ2-5; d_call: TRBD2; clone_size: -; v_call: TRBV5-1; cdr3_aa: CASSRSTSGGQETQYF; cdr3_nt: TGCGCCAGCAGTCGTTCGACTAGCGGGGGCCAAGAGACCCAGTACTTC
j_call: TRBJ2-3; d_call: -; clone_size: -; v_call: TRBV9; cdr3_aa: CASTPDYTDTQYF; cdr3_nt: TGTGCCAGCACCCCGGACTACACAGATACGCAGTATTTT
j_call: TRBJ1-2; d_call: -; clone_size: -; v_call: TRBV20-1; cdr3_aa: CSARDPADGVGYTF; cdr3_nt: TGCAGTGCTAGAGATCCGGCAGACGGGGTAGGCTACACCTTC
j_call: TRBJ2-3; d_call: TRBD2; clone_size: once; v_call: TRBV4-3; cdr3_aa: CASSHVGGAGQDTQYF; cdr3_nt: TGCGCCAGCAGCCACGTCGGGGGGGCCGGGCAAGATACGCAGTATTTT
j_call: TRBJ2-7; d_call: TRBD2; clone_size: few; v_call: TRBV20-1; cdr3_aa: CSAAHGGGAGEQYF; cdr3_nt: TGCAGTGCCGCCCACGGCGGGGGGGCGGGTGAGCAGTACTTC
j_call: TRBJ2-5; d_call: TRBD2; clone_size: -; v_call: TRBV7-3; cdr3_aa: CASSLTLLAGGPQTQYF; cdr3_nt: TGTGCCAGCAGCTTAACGTTGCTAGCGGGGGGACCACAGACCCAGTACTTC
j_call: TRBJ2-7; d_call: -; clone_size: -; v_call: TRBV4-1; cdr3_aa: CASSQDTDRSSYEQYF; cdr3_nt: TGCGCCAGCAGCCAAGATACCGACAGGAGCTCCTACGAGCAGTACTTC
j_call: TRBJ1-5; d_call: -; clone_size: -; v_call: TRBV20-1; cdr3_aa: CSARRQGEGIWNQPQHF; cdr3_nt: TGCAGTGCTAGACGTCAAGGGGAAGGAATATGGAATCAGCCCCAGCATTTT
j_call: TRBJ1-1; d_call: -; clone_size: -; v_call: TRBV9; cdr3_aa: CASSVVVGNTEAFF; cdr3_nt: TGTGCCAGCAGCGTCGTAGTTGGGAACACTGAAGCTTTCTTT
j_call: TRBJ2-7; d_call: -; clone_size: -; v_call: TRBV7-9; cdr3_aa: CASSPSGVPYEQYF; cdr3_nt: TGTGCCAGCAGCCCATCCGGGGTCCCCTACGAGCAGTACTTC
j_call: TRBJ1-4; d_call: -; clone_size: -; v_call: TRBV20-1; cdr3_aa: CSASRELGEKLFF; cdr3_nt: TGCAGTGCTAGTCGGGAGTTAGGAGAAAAACTGTTTTTT
j_call: TRBJ2-7; d_call: -; clone_size: -; v_call: TRBV27; cdr3_aa: CASSLLSTAYEQYF; cdr3_nt: TGTGCCAGCAGTCTTCTCAGTACAGCCTACGAGCAGTACTTC
j_call: TRBJ2-1; d_call: TRBD1; clone_size: -; v_call: TRBV7-7; cdr3_aa: CASSLGTGSYNEQFF; cdr3_nt: TGTGCCAGCAGCTTGGGGACAGGGTCCTACAATGAGCAGTTCTTC
j_call: TRBJ1-2; d_call: TRBD1; clone_size: -; v_call: TRBV29-1; cdr3_aa: CSVPLGTGPTHINYGYTF; cdr3_nt: TGCAGCGTCCCCCTCGGGACAGGGCCCACGCACATTAACTATGGCTACACCTTC
j_call: TRBJ2-3; d_call: -; clone_size: -; v_call: TRBV23-1; cdr3_aa: CASRLCGAVGTDTQYF; cdr3_nt: TGCGCCAGCAGACTCTGCGGGGCCGTCGGGACAGATACGCAGTATTTT
j_call: TRBJ1-2; d_call: -; clone_size: -; v_call: TRBV12-3/TRBV12-4; cdr3_aa: CASSLPVNYGYTF; cdr3_nt: TGTGCCAGCAGTTTGCCAGTCAACTATGGCTACACCTTC
j_call: TRBJ2-7; d_call: -; clone_size: -; v_call: TRBV9; cdr3_aa: CASSVRPAYEQYF; cdr3_nt: TGTGCCAGCAGCGTAAGACCGGCCTACGAGCAGTACTTC
j_call: TRBJ2-3; d_call: TRBD2; clone_size: -; v_call: TRBV12-3/TRBV12-4; cdr3_aa: CASRTGTNADTQYF; cdr3_nt: TGTGCCAGCAGGACCGGGACTAACGCCGATACGCAGTATTTT
j_call: TRBJ1-1; d_call: -; clone_size: -; v_call: TRBV19; cdr3_aa: CASRKGETEAFF; cdr3_nt: TGTGCCAGTAGGAAAGGGGAGACTGAAGCTTTCTTT
j_call: TRBJ2-7; d_call: -; clone_size: -; v_call: TRBV29-1; cdr3_aa: CSVLEVSEQYF; cdr3_nt: TGCAGCGTGTTAGAGGTCTCCGAGCAGTACTTC
j_call: TRBJ2-5; d_call: -; clone_size: few; v_call: TRBV20-1; cdr3_aa: CSARDRVVETQYF; cdr3_nt: TGCAGTGCTAGAGATCGGGTCGTCGAGACCCAGTACTTC
j_call: TRBJ1-5; d_call: -; clone_size: -; v_call: TRBV12-3/TRBV12-4; cdr3_aa: CASSLPGHLKQPQHF; cdr3_nt: TGTGCCAGCAGTCTACCGGGACACCTAAAACAGCCCCAGCATTTT
j_call: TRBJ2-2; d_call: -; clone_size: -; v_call: TRBV12-3/TRBV12-4; cdr3_aa: CASSLGSGELFF; cdr3_nt: TGTGCCAGCAGTTTGGGGTCCGGGGAGCTGTTTTTT
j_call: TRBJ1-2; d_call: -; clone_size: -; v_call: TRBV7-8; cdr3_aa: CASSSETPGTYGYTF; cdr3_nt: TGTGCCAGCAGCTCCGAAACGCCTGGAACATATGGCTACACCTTC
j_call: TRBJ2-1; d_call: -; clone_size: -; v_call: TRBV9; cdr3_aa: CASSVSPSRGNQNEQFF; cdr3_nt: TGTGCCAGCAGCGTATCCCCCTCCCGGGGGAACCAGAATGAGCAGTTCTTC
j_call: TRBJ1-1; d_call: -; clone_size: -; v_call: TRBV29-1; cdr3_aa: CSVPTGGSMNTEAFF; cdr3_nt: TGCAGCGTACCGACAGGAGGGTCCATGAACACTGAAGCTTTCTTT
j_call: TRBJ1-5; d_call: -; clone_size: -; v_call: TRBV16; cdr3_aa: CASSRYRVGYSNQPQHF; cdr3_nt: TGTGCCAGCAGCCGATACAGGGTTGGGTATAGCAATCAGCCCCAGCATTTT
j_call: TRBJ2-1; d_call: TRBD2; clone_size: -; v_call: TRBV9; cdr3_aa: CASRPPRGGISNEQFF; cdr3_nt: TGTGCCAGCAGGCCGCCCCGGGGGGGCATCTCCAATGAGCAGTTCTTC
j_call: TRBJ2-1; d_call: TRBD2; clone_size: -; v_call: TRBV20-1; cdr3_aa: CRPLAAPHNEQFF; cdr3_nt: TGCAGGCCACTAGCGGCCCCTCACAATGAGCAGTTCTTC
j_call: TRBJ1-1; d_call: -; clone_size: -; v_call: TRBV27; cdr3_aa: CASSLFPGGSTEAFF; cdr3_nt: TGTGCCAGCAGTTTATTCCCAGGAGGGAGCACTGAAGCTTTCTTT
j_call: TRBJ2-1; d_call: TRBD2; clone_size: -; v_call: TRBV20-1; cdr3_aa: CSARELGLAGNNEQFF; cdr3_nt: TGCAGTGCTAGAGAGTTGGGACTAGCGGGGAACAATGAGCAGTTCTTC
j_call: TRBJ1-2; d_call: TRBD1; clone_size: -; v_call: TRBV5-6; cdr3_aa: CASSLRDRGRDGYTF; cdr3_nt: TGTGCCAGCAGCTTGCGGGACAGGGGTAGGGATGGCTACACCTTC
j_call: TRBJ1-2; d_call: -; clone_size: -; v_call: TRBV27; cdr3_aa: CASSPGGGVGYGYTF; cdr3_nt: TGTGCCAGCAGTCCCGGGGGAGGAGTAGGCTATGGCTACACCTTC
j_call: TRBJ2-4; d_call: -; clone_size: -; v_call: TRBV9; cdr3_aa: CASSVGVETGIQYF; cdr3_nt: TGTGCCAGCAGCGTAGGGGTCGAAACGGGCATTCAGTACTTC
j_call: TRBJ1-5; d_call: -; clone_size: -; v_call: TRBV4-1; cdr3_aa: CASSQDRTRGQPQHF; cdr3_nt: TGCGCCAGCAGCCAAGATCGAACAAGGGGACAGCCCCAGCATTTT
j_call: TRBJ2-1; d_call: TRBD1; clone_size: -; v_call: TRBV6-5; cdr3_aa: CASSPGQGAYEQFF; cdr3_nt: TGTGCCAGCAGTCCTGGACAGGGGGCCTATGAGCAGTTCTTC
j_call: TRBJ2-7; d_call: TRBD1; clone_size: few; v_call: TRBV5-4; cdr3_aa: CASSPDRGSYEQYF; cdr3_nt: TGTGCCAGCAGCCCTGACAGGGGCTCCTACGAGCAGTACTTC
j_call: TRBJ2-2; d_call: -; clone_size: once; v_call: TRBV7-6; cdr3_aa: CASSLEVGGTGELFF; cdr3_nt: TGTGCCAGCAGCTTAGAAGTAGGGGGTACCGGGGAGCTGTTTTTT
j_call: TRBJ2-7; d_call: -; clone_size: -; v_call: TRBV7-3; cdr3_aa: CASSLGLAVDEQYF; cdr3_nt: TGTGCCAGCAGCTTAGGCCTAGCCGTCGACGAGCAGTACTTC
j_call: TRBJ2-1; d_call: -; clone_size: -; v_call: TRBV12-5; cdr3_aa: CASARGGPYNEQFF; cdr3_nt: TGTGCTAGTGCCCGGGGAGGACCCTACAATGAGCAGTTCTTC
j_call: TRBJ2-1; d_call: -; clone_size: -; v_call: TRBV19; cdr3_aa: CASSTVGNVGQFF; cdr3_nt: TGTGCCAGTAGTACGGTCGGGAATGTGGGGCAGTTCTTC
j_call: TRBJ1-4; d_call: -; clone_size: -; v_call: TRBV20-1; cdr3_aa: CSARDQTMVATNEKLFF; cdr3_nt: TGCAGTGCTAGAGATCAGACAATGGTTGCAACTAATGAAAAACTGTTTTTT
j_call: TRBJ2-3; d_call: -; clone_size: few; v_call: TRBV5-6; cdr3_aa: CASSLQDHTDTQYF; cdr3_nt: TGTGCCAGCAGCTTGCAGGACCACACAGATACGCAGTATTTT